These T cell receptor beta chains were read from a single sample in a study of OX40 agonist ivuxolimab in advanced cancers. The assay was immunoSEQ multiplex PCR, and TCRdb's table has in-frame clones only and misses some. The data show about 75,000 clones, 87% seen once. The source material was CD4+ or CD8+ T cells sorted from blood, sampled in a trial of the OX40 agonist ivuxolimab. These receptors all come from an adult with an advanced solid tumor such as melanoma, head and neck, liver or kidney cancer. CDR3s include the opening cysteine and the closing phenylalanine or tryptophan. D genes are given only for firm matches. A row's size may be missing; if present it is once, few, many or a size class.

-,TRBV10-3,TRBD2,TRBJ2-3,CAISPSGRVTDTQYF,TGTGCCATCAGCCCGAGCGGGAGGGTCACAGATACGCAGTATTTT
once,TRBV7-9,TRBD1,TRBJ1-2,CASSGTGFSSDYGYTF,TGTGCCAGCAGCGGGACAGGGTTTTCATCCGACTATGGCTACACCTTC
-,TRBV18,-,TRBJ2-7,CASSKPPGYEQYF,TGTGCCAGCTCCAAACCACCCGGATACGAGCAGTACTTC
-,TRBV9,-,TRBJ1-2,CASSVDGDYGYTF,TGTGCCAGCAGCGTAGACGGGGACTATGGCTACACCTTC
-,TRBV7-9,-,TRBJ2-1,CASSPGSNEQFF,TGTGCCAGCAGCCCGGGCTCCAATGAGCAGTTCTTC
-,TRBV6-1,-,TRBJ2-7,CASRTSGSHYEQYF,TGTGCCAGCAGGACCTCCGGGTCACACTACGAGCAGTACTTC
-,TRBV5-1,TRBD2,TRBJ2-3,CASSLAPAGGGTDTQYF,TGCGCCAGCAGCTTGGCCCCGGCGGGCGGGGGAACAGATACGCAGTATTTT
once,TRBV11-2,TRBD1,TRBJ2-2,CASSSRTGNTGELFF,TGTGCCAGCAGCTCCCGGACAGGGAACACCGGGGAGCTGTTTTTT
-,TRBV20-1,-,TRBJ1-1,CSAPDNTEAFF,TGCAGTGCTCCGGATAACACTGAAGCTTTCTTT
-,TRBV7-9,-,TRBJ2-7,CASSLAAPGIYEQYF,TGTGCCAGCAGCTTAGCAGCCCCGGGCATCTACGAGCAGTACTTC
-,TRBV7-2,-,TRBJ1-4,CASSLGVGLFF,TGTGCCAGCAGCTTAGGGGTCGGACTGTTTTTT
-,TRBV7-2,-,TRBJ1-3,CASSLGGVAGNTIYF,TGTGCCAGCAGCTTAGGTGGGGTAGCTGGAAACACCATATATTTT
-,TRBV5-6,-,TRBJ2-2,CASNLGGGLNTGELFF,TGTGCCAGCAACCTGGGCGGGGGCCTTAACACCGGGGAGCTGTTTTTT
-,TRBV10-3,-,TRBJ2-7,CAISETELNYEQYF,TGTGCCATCAGTGAGACCGAACTCAACTACGAGCAGTACTTC
-,TRBV28,-,TRBJ1-5,CASSLRGASEPQHF,TGTGCCAGCAGTTTACGCGGGGCGTCGGAGCCCCAGCATTTT
-,TRBV11-2,TRBD1,TRBJ2-5,CASSLGQGASKTQYF,TGTGCCAGCAGCTTGGGTCAGGGGGCATCAAAGACCCAGTACTTC
-,TRBV10-3,-,TRBJ2-2,CAIKRQGGTGELFF,TGTGCCATCAAGAGACAGGGAGGCACCGGGGAGCTGTTTTTT